The 32 T cell receptor beta chains presented below share a single source sample, sequenced in a study of T-cell memory formation after mild COVID-19. MiXCR was run by TCRdb on the 5' RACE reads, yielding one entry per CDR3 protein. This table holds around 140,000 distinct CDR3 sequences, roughly 24% found once. The sample was PBMCs or a T cell subset sorted from them (not recorded which). The receptors were sampled from an adult woman who had mild COVID-19 (a few samples of this study predate the infection). Cell type and time point are not known.

In its sample, this clonotype was seen a few times. The chain combines TRBV7-3 with TRBJ2-7; TRBD1 matches at 9 bases. CDR1 is SGHTA and CDR2 is FQGTGA in the germline V gene. V gave up 4 bases and J gave up 3 bases; unmatched junction bases: 4. This CDR3 is built from 14 residues. CDR3 nucleotide sequence: TGTGCCAGCAGCTCGGGACAGGGAGGCTACGAGCAGTACTTC. It yields the protein CASSSGQGGYEQYF.

This chain joins TRBV5-1 and TRBJ2-7; D is unresolved. The germline V gene encodes CDR1 SGHRS and CDR2 YFSETQ. V lost 0 bases to trimming and J lost 6 bases, with 13 bases between them. This CDR3 has 14 amino acids. Here the CDR3 reads CASSLDLGRLEQYF. CDR3 in DNA: TGCGCCAGCAGCTTGGATCTCGGCCGGCTCGAGCAGTACTTC.

There are a few counts of this clonotype. The genes are TRBV2 and TRBJ2-2; 8 nucleotides match TRBD1. J was trimmed by 6 bases and V by 5 bases; bases with no gene match: 5. The CDR3 runs 14 residues. Germline-derived CDR1 and CDR2 are SNHLY and FYNNEI. This CDR3 is CASSSLQGAGELFF. In DNA, the CDR3 is TGTGCCAGCAGTTCGTTACAGGGGGCCGGGGAGCTGTTTTTT.

This clonotype was counted only a few times. This rearrangement joins TRBV6-2 or TRBV6-3 to TRBJ2-2; 11 nucleotides agree with TRBD2. Losses at the gene ends were 5 bases for V and 5 bases for J; bases not matched to a gene: 13. Germline loops: CDR1 MNHEY, CDR2 SVGEGT. This CDR3 contains 18 residues. CDR3 nucleotides: TGTGCCAGCAGTCCAAGAGAACCTAGCGGGAGGAGGACCGGGGAGCTGTTTTTT. As protein: CASSPREPSGRRTGELFF.

V usage is TRBV24-1 and J usage is TRBJ2-5, with 9 bases that match TRBD1. This CDR3 has 16 amino acids. Germline lookup yields CDR1 KGHDR and CDR2 SFDVKD. V shed 2 bases and J 5 bases; nucleotides not matched to a gene: 8. The DNA of the CDR3 is TGTGCCACCAGTGATTCCGGGACAGGGTACGATGAGACCCAGTACTTC. Translating it yields CATSDSGTGYDETQYF.

The V and J genes are TRBV5-5 and TRBJ2-3; D gene ambiguous. V was pared by 1 base and J by 2 bases, with 11 bases between. The CDR3 covers 15 residues. Germline CDR1 and CDR2: SGHKS and YYEKEE (reference sequence). The CDR3 is CASSLLSRATDTQYF. CDR3 nucleotides: TGTGCCAGCAGCTTGCTCAGCAGAGCCACAGATACGCAGTATTTT. Drawing the rest from reference TRBV5-5 and TRBJ2-3, the complete variable domain is DAGVTQSPTHLIKTRGQQVTLRCSPISGHKSVSWYQQVLGQGPQFIFQYYEKEERGRGNFPDRFSARQFPNYSSELNVNALLLGDSALYLCASSLLSRATDTQYFGPGTRLTVL.

This clonotype was seen a few times. The chain employs TRBV5-6 and TRBJ1-5; D possibly corresponds to TRBD1 (5 bases). Trimming removed 5 bases at V and 2 bases at J, with 11 bases between. This CDR3 contains 14 residues. In germline, CDR1 is SGHDT, CDR2 YYEEEE. The chain's CDR3 is CASSPGAGNQPQHF. The CDR3 DNA follows: TGTGCCAGCAGTCCCGGGGCTGGCAATCAGCCCCAGCATTTT.

A few counts support this clonotype. J is TRBJ2-7 and V is TRBV4-1, with a tentative D call TRBD2 (6 bases). Germline V gene sequence: CDR1 MGHRA, CDR2 YSYEKL. Trimming took off 1 base at V and 1 base at J, with 11 bases between the two ends. The CDR3 covers 15 residues. CDR3 nucleotides: TGCGCCAGCAGCCAAGGACCTGGGGGGTCCTACGAGCAGTACTTC. Residues: CASSQGPGGSYEQYF.

This clonotype has only a few counts. The genes are TRBV7-8 and TRBJ2-3; TRBD2 matches 9 bases. Germline CDR1 SGHVS, CDR2 FQNEAQ. V was pared by 5 bases and J by 3 bases, with 9 bases of the junction left unmatched. This CDR3 region has 16 residues. The CDR3 DNA follows: TGTGCCAGCAGCCCCTTCCCTAGCGGGACTACAGATACGCAGTATTTT. It encodes CASSPFPSGTTDTQYF.

This clonotype was seen ten or more times. This chain joins TRBV5-1 and TRBJ1-2; D gene unclear. The CDR3 sequence is 13 residues long. Germline values: CDR1 SGHRS, CDR2 YFSETQ. Deletions cut 0 bases from V and 2 bases from J, with 5 bases between. The CDR3 region is CASSLEGNYGYTF. The DNA of the CDR3 is TGCGCCAGCAGCTTGGAAGGAAACTATGGCTACACCTTC.

V gene TRBV9 combines with J gene TRBJ2-7, with D perhaps being TRBD1 or TRBD2 (5 bases each). V lost 0 bases and J 7 bases, leaving 11 bases between the germline ends. The germline V gene has CDR1 SGDLS and CDR2 YYNGEE. CDR3 length: 13 residues. As DNA, the CDR3 is TGTGCCAGCAGCGTAGTCTCCGGGGCAGAGCAGTACTTC. Translation: CASSVVSGAEQYF.

The V and J genes are TRBV24-1 and TRBJ2-7; no reliable D call. Per germline, CDR1 KGHDR and CDR2 SFDVKD. Trimming removed 5 bases from V and 0 bases from J, with 7 bases in between. The CDR3 consists of 13 residues. CDR3 loop: CATSASASYEQYF. CDR3 DNA sequence: TGTGCCACCAGTGCTTCAGCCTCCTACGAGCAGTACTTC.

The J gene is TRBJ2-3, the V gene TRBV5-6, with D possibly being TRBD2 (5 bases). The CDR3 has 15 amino acids. Deletions cut 0 bases from V and 5 bases from J, with 13 bases between. Germline V gene lookup returns CDR1 SGHDT and CDR2 YYEEEE. The CDR3 region is CASSLGGSEVDTQYF. Written as DNA, the CDR3 is TGTGCCAGCAGCTTGGGGGGTTCGGAGGTAGATACGCAGTATTTT. The variable domain in full, with the rest retrieved from reference TRBV5-6 and TRBJ2-3, is DAGVTQSPTHLIKTRGQQVTLRCSPKSGHDTVSWYQQALGQGPQFIFQYYEEEERQRGNFPDRFSGHQFPNYSSELNVNALLLGDSALYLCASSLGGSEVDTQYFGPGTRLTVL.

The gene calls are TRBV4-3 and TRBJ1-5; no definite D call. The CDR3 length is 14 residues. The ends were cut back, 0 bases at V and 6 bases at J, with 9 bases in the middle. From germline, CDR1 is LGHNA and CDR2 YSLEER. The CDR3 region has the DNA TGCGCCAGCAGCCAAGATAGAGGGTTTCAGCCCCAGCATTTT. It codes for CASSQDRGFQPQHF.

The V call is TRBV12-3 or TRBV12-4, the J call TRBJ2-3; D uncertain. The CDR3 is 15 amino acids. Trimming left V 5 bases short and J 0 bases short, with 12 bases between. CDR3 in amino acids: CASSGTESSTDTQYF. CDR3 bases: TGTGCCAGCAGTGGAACAGAGTCTAGCACAGATACGCAGTATTTT.

In its sample, this clonotype was seen a few times. This chain uses TRBV5-1 with TRBJ2-1, with D hard to call. This CDR3 comprises 14 residues. Trimming shortened V by 0 bases and J by 8 bases, and 12 bases separated the two germline ends. CDR1 SGHRS and CDR2 YFSETQ come from the germline V gene. The CDR3 reads CASSLVWGWDEQFF. CDR3 DNA: TGCGCCAGCAGCTTGGTTTGGGGATGGGATGAGCAGTTCTTC.

This clonotype occurred a few times. The CDR3, as DNA: TGTGCCACCAGTGATGGGGGGGTCACTGAAGCTTTCTTT. This sequence encodes CATSDGGVTEAFF. This chain links TRBV24-1 with TRBJ1-1; D may be TRBD1 (5 bases). V was cut by 3 bases and J by 4 bases, with 8 bases left in between. Germline V gene data show CDR1 as KGHDR and CDR2 as SFDVKD. This CDR3 comprises 13 residues.

This clonotype was observed a few times. Here the CDR3 reads CSVEADGVFDEQYF. For the CDR3, the DNA is TGCAGCGTTGAAGCCGACGGGGTGTTCGACGAGCAGTACTTC. The chain uses TRBV29-1 and TRBJ2-7, with D perhaps matching TRBD2 (5 bases). Per germline, CDR1 SQVTM and CDR2 ANQGSEA. The V end lost 1 base, the J end lost 5 bases, and 15 bases lay between the germline ends. CDR3 length equals 14 residues.

This clonotype was seen a handful of times. The chain carries TRBV4-2 and TRBJ2-3; perhaps TRBD2 as D (6 bases). The CDR3 runs 13 residues. Germline values: CDR1 LGHNA, CDR2 YNFKEQ. The V end lost 2 bases, the J end lost 8 bases, and 11 bases lay between the germline ends. DNA of the CDR3: TGTGCCAGCAGCCAATTAACAGCGGGTACGCAGTATTTT. Protein product: CASSQLTAGTQYF.

The chain employs TRBV20-1 and TRBJ1-2; D may be TRBD1 (5 bases). CDR1 and CDR2 from the germline V gene are DFQATT and SNEGSKA (reference sequence). V dropped 6 bases and J dropped 4 bases, with 12 bases sitting between them. The CDR3 totals 12 residues. Here the CDR3 reads CSASLRGYGYTF. The CDR3 nucleotides read TGCAGTGCCTCTCTAAGGGGCTATGGCTACACCTTC.

V gene TRBV2 combines with J gene TRBJ2-7; D call uncertain. This CDR3 has 15 residues. The germline V gene has CDR1 SNHLY and CDR2 FYNNEI. V shed 7 bases and J shed 1 base, with 17 bases lying between them. The CDR3 spells CASKNYPDKSYEQYF. CDR3 DNA: TGTGCCAGCAAAAACTATCCAGATAAATCCTACGAGCAGTACTTC. The full variable domain, its missing parts supplied by reference TRBV2 and TRBJ2-7, is EPEVTQTPSHQVTQMGQEVILRCVPISNHLYFYWYRQILGQKVEFLVSFYNNEISEKSEIFDDQFSVERPDGSNFTLKIRSTKLEDSAMYFCASKNYPDKSYEQYFGPGTRLTVT.

The chain employs TRBV24-1 and TRBJ1-2, with D unresolved. Trimming left V 4 bases short and J 7 bases short, with 21 bases between. The germline V gene has CDR1 KGHDR and CDR2 SFDVKD. The CDR3 runs to 16 residues. CDR3 amino acids: CATSEAGSATSGGYTF. The CDR3 coding sequence is TGTGCCACCAGTGAGGCGGGCAGCGCGACCTCGGGTGGCTACACCTTC.

This clonotype appeared a few times. V and J are TRBV5-1 and TRBJ2-2; D is unclear. The CDR3 length is 14 residues. Trimming left V 2 bases short and J 4 bases short, with 9 bases between. Germline V lookup: CDR1 SGHRS, CDR2 YFSETQ. The CDR3 loop is CASSFRAVTGELFF. DNA for the CDR3: TGCGCCAGCAGCTTTAGGGCGGTCACCGGGGAGCTGTTTTTT.

This clonotype showed up just a few times. V usage is TRBV12-3 or TRBV12-4 and J usage is TRBJ1-4, with D hard to call. Trimming shortened V by 4 bases and J by 7 bases, and 7 bases separated the two germline ends. The length of the CDR3 is 12 residues. CDR3 amino acids: CASSYQFEKLFF. Here the CDR3 DNA reads TGTGCCAGCAGTTATCAATTTGAAAAACTGTTTTTT.

This clonotype showed up just a few times. This chain joins TRBV3-1 and TRBJ2-1, with 7 bases identical to TRBD1. The CDR3 consists of 15 residues. From germline, CDR1 is LGHDT and CDR2 YNNKEL (reference sequence). Losses at the gene ends were 4 bases for V and 0 bases for J; bases not matched to a gene: 3. Written as DNA, the CDR3 is TGTGCCAGCAGCCGGGACAGCGCCTCCTACAATGAGCAGTTCTTC. Its translation: CASSRDSASYNEQFF.

The rearrangement joins TRBV6-5 to TRBJ2-7, with D perhaps matching TRBD1 or TRBD2 (5 bases each). V was trimmed by 0 bases and J by 5 bases, leaving 11 bases between them. The germline gives CDR1 MNHEY, CDR2 SVGAGI. CDR3 length: 14 amino acids. CDR3 DNA sequence: TGTGCCAGCAGTTACTCGACGGGGCGCAACGAGCAGTACTTC. Its protein product is CASSYSTGRNEQYF.

The chain links TRBV9 to TRBJ2-6, with 7 nucleotides matching TRBD1. This CDR3 comprises 16 residues. J was trimmed by 4 bases and V by 0 bases; bases with no gene match: 4. CDR1 and CDR2 from the germline V gene are SGDLS and YYNGEE. CDR3 region: CASSVVGGVGANVLTF. The CDR3 DNA follows: TGTGCCAGCAGCGTAGTAGGGGGCGTCGGGGCCAACGTCCTGACTTTC.

This rearrangement joins TRBV30 to TRBJ2-1; weak D call: TRBD1 (5 bases). This CDR3 spans 13 amino acids. V lost 1 base to trimming and J lost 3 bases, with 7 bases between them. Germline assignment: CDR1 GTSNPN and CDR2 SVGIG (reference sequence). In nucleotides, the CDR3 is TGTGCCTGGAGTGAAGGGGACTACAATGAGCAGTTCTTC. Its protein is CAWSEGDYNEQFF. Combining the CDR3 with reference TRBV30 and TRBJ2-1 gives the whole variable domain SQTIHQWPATLVQPVGSPLSLECTVEGTSNPNLYWYRQAAGRGLQLLFYSVGIGQISSEVPQNLSASRPQDRQFILSSKKLLLSDSGFYLCAWSEGDYNEQFFGPGTRLTVL.

This clonotype was seen a handful of times. The rearrangement uses TRBV6-2 or TRBV6-3 and TRBJ2-1; TRBD1 is a possible D gene (6 bases). Per the germline V gene, CDR1 is MNHEY and CDR2 is SVGEGT. The CDR3 length is 12 residues. CDR3 nucleotide sequence: TGTGAAGTGAGGGGGTCCTACAATGAGCAGTTCTTC. Translation gives CEVRGSYNEQFF.

The rearrangement joins TRBV6-2 or TRBV6-3 to TRBJ2-7, with D possibly matching TRBD2 (7 bases). Germline V gives CDR1 MNHEY, CDR2 SVGEGT. The CDR3 totals 14 residues. Trimming removed 0 bases from V and 5 bases from J, with 11 bases in between. The CDR3 sequence is CASSYSGGLNEQYF. For the CDR3, the DNA is TGTGCCAGCAGTTACTCGGGGGGGCTCAACGAGCAGTACTTC.

This chain's CDR3 is CASRSDSGAMNTEAFF. CDR3 DNA sequence: TGTGCCAGCAGATCAGACTCAGGGGCTATGAACACTGAAGCTTTCTTT. The rearrangement uses TRBV7-8 and TRBJ1-1; TRBD1 might be the D (6 bases). V lost 6 bases to trimming and J lost 0 bases, with 17 bases between them. Germline loops: CDR1 SGHVS, CDR2 FQNEAQ. CDR3 size: 16 residues.

This clonotype was observed a few times. The rearrangement uses TRBV29-1 and TRBJ2-7; D not certain. The CDR3 runs 12 residues. Germline V lookup: CDR1 SQVTM, CDR2 ANQGSEA. V dropped 4 bases and J dropped 6 bases, with 13 bases sitting between them. CDR3 DNA sequence: TGCAGCGTTGTATCTCAGGCCGGCGAGCAGTACTTC. Translated: CSVVSQAGEQYF.